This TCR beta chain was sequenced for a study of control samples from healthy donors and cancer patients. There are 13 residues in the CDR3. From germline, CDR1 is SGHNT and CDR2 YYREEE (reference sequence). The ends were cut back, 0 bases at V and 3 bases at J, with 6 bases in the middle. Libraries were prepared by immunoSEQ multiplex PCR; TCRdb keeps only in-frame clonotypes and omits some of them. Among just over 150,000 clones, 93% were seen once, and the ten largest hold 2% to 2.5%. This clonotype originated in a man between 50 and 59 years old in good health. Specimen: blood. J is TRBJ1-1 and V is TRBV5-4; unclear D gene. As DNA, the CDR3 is TGTGCCAGCAGCTTGGAGGTTTACACTGAAGCTTTCTTT. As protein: CASSLEVYTEAFF. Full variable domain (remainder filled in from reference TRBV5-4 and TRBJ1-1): ETGVTQSPTHLIKTRGQQVTLRCSSQSGHNTVSWYQQALGQGPQFIFQYYREEENGRGNFPPRFSGLQFPNYSSELNVNALELDDSALYLCASSLEVYTEAFFGQGTRLTVV.